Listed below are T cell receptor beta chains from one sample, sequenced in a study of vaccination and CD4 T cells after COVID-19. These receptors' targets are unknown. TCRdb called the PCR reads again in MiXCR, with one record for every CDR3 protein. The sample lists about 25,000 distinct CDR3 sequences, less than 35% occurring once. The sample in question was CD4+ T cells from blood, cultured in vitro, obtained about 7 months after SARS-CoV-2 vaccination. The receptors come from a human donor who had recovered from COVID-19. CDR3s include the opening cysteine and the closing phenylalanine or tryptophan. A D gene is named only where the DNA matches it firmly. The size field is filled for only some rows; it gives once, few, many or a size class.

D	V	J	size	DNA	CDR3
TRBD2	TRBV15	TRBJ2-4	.	TGTGCCACCAGCAGAGCGCTAGCGGGAGCCAAAAACATTCAGTACTTC	CATSRALAGAKNIQYF
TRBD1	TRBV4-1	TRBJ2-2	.	TGCGCCAGCAGCCAGAACAGGGGGGCCAACACCGGGGAGCTGTTTTTT	CASSQNRGANTGELFF
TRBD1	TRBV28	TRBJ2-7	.	TGTGCCAGCAGTAAACCGGGACAGCCCTACGAGCAGTACTTC	CASSKPGQPYEQYF
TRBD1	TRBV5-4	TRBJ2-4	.	TGTGCCAGCAGCAGCACAGGGGGCCAAAACATTCAGTACTTC	CASSSTGGQNIQYF
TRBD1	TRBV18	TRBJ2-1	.	TGTGCCAGCTCACCTTCACGTGGGACAGGGCCCTACAATGAGCAGTTCTTC	CASSPSRGTGPYNEQFF
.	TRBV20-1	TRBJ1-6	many	TGCAGTGCCGCGCTAGGGGCTCGGAGTTCACCCCTCCACTTT	CSAALGARSSPLHF
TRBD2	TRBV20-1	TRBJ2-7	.	TGCAGTGGGCTGACTAGCGGAGAGTACGAGCAGTACTTC	CSGLTSGEYEQYF
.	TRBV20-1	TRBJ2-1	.	TGCAGTGCTATATACAATGAGCAGTTCTTC	CSAIYNEQFF
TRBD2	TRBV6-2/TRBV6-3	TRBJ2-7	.	TGTGCCAGCCGTAGACTAGCGTTAAGCCTTACCCCTGCCGAGCAGTACTTC	CASRRLALSLTPAEQYF
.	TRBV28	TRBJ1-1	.	TGTGCCAGCAGTTTCCCCGGGGGGGCGAACACTGAAGCTTTCTTT	CASSFPGGANTEAFF
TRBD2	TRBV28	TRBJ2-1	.	TGTGCCAGCAGTGGGGGACTAGCGATTGGGTCGGAAGCAGTATTCTTC	CASSGGLAIGSEAVFF
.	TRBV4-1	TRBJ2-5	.	TGCGCCAGCAGCCTTGCCTCTTGGGGTGGGGAGACCCAGTACTTC	CASSLASWGGETQYF
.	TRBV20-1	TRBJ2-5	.	TGCAGTGCAAAGACCTCAGGGAAAGAGACCCAGTACTTC	CSAKTSGKETQYF
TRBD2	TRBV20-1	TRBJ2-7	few	TGCAGTGCTAAGGCTAGCGGGAGATACGAGCAGTACTTC	CSAKASGRYEQYF
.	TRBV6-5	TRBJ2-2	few	TGTGCCAGCAGTTACCGGCCTCACACCGGGGAGCTGTTTTTT	CASSYRPHTGELFF
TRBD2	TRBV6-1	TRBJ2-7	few	TGTGCCAGCAGGGGGGGGGCCTACGAGCAGTACTTC	CASRGGAYEQYF
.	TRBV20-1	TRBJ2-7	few	TGCAGTGCTGAAGGGGCCCCTCGATCCGACGAGCAGTACTTC	CSAEGAPRSDEQYF
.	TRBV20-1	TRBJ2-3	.	TGCAGTGCTAGACCTAGCGAAGGCACGCAGTATTTT	CSARPSEGTQYF
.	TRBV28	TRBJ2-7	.	TGTGCCAGCAGTTTTGGGGGGAGCCTCTACGAGCAGTACTTC	CASSFGGSLYEQYF
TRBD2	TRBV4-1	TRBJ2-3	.	TGCGCCAGCAGCCAACGGCGACTAGCGGGGTACACAGATACGCAGTATTTT	CASSQRRLAGYTDTQYF
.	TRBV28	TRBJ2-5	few	TGTGCCAGCAGTTTAGGGGGAGGCAGCCAAGAGACCCAGTACTTC	CASSLGGGSQETQYF
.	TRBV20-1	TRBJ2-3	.	TGCAGTGCTAGAGCCGGGACTCGAAGCACAGATACGCAGTATTTT	CSARAGTRSTDTQYF
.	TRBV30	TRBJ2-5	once	TGTGCCTGGAGTAGTGCGGGCCAAGAGACCCAGTACTTC	CAWSSAGQETQYF
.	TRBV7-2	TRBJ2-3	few	TGTGCCAGCACCCCCCTCTGGGGGACGCAGTATTTT	CASTPLWGTQYF
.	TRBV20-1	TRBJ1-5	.	TGCAGTGCTAGGGACCCCGAGTCCAATCAGCCCCAGCATTTT	CSARDPESNQPQHF
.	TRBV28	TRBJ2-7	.	TGTGCCAGCAGTTTACCCACCCTACAGGGACCCGAGCAGTACTTC	CASSLPTLQGPEQYF
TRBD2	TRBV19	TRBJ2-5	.	TGTGCCAGTAGTAAAGGGACTAGCGGGAGGAAGACCCAGTACTTC	CASSKGTSGRKTQYF
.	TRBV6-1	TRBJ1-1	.	TGTGCCAGCAGTGAGTTAGGTACAGTGATTATGAACACTGAAGCTTTCTTT	CASSELGTVIMNTEAFF
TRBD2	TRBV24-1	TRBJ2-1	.	TGTGCCACCCCCCAGACTAGCGGAAAGGCCAGCTCCTACAATGAGCAGTTCTTC	CATPQTSGKASSYNEQFF